These 23 T cell receptor beta chains were all obtained from the same sample, sequenced in a study of shared clonotypes between healthy human individuals. Measured with immunoSEQ multiplex PCR; TCRdb has only the in-frame clones, and not every one. The sample consists of about 1.5 million clones, 95% to 99% of them appearing once. The sequencing sample was made of naive CD4+ T cells sorted from blood. Subset in this sample: CD45RA+ positively selected. Receptor source: a young man in good health.

The chain carries TRBV27 and TRBJ1-2; D perhaps matches TRBD1 (6 bases). V lost 2 bases and J 2 bases, leaving 15 bases between the germline ends. This CDR3 contains 16 residues. Germline CDR1 is MNHEY and CDR2 is SMNVEV (reference sequence). The CDR3 protein is CASSLNWTRGNYGYTF. CDR3 nucleotide sequence: TGTGCCAGCAGTTTAAATTGGACCAGGGGAAACTATGGCTACACCTTC.

This chain connects TRBV25-1 to TRBJ2-3; 7 bases are a match to TRBD1. Germline V gene sequence: CDR1 MGHDK, CDR2 SYGVNS. The junction had 7 bases not matched to a gene; V was cut back by 10 bases and J by 3 bases. The CDR3 totals 13 residues. CDR3 residues: CATKTGLTDTQYF. The DNA for the CDR3 is TGTGCCACCAAGACAGGGTTGACAGATACGCAGTATTTT.

Only one count was recorded for this clone. The J gene is TRBJ2-1, the V gene TRBV7-8; TRBD1 matches at 7 bases. CDR3 length: 12 amino acids. V lost 3 bases and J lost 7; bases outside the gene matches: 0. Germline V gives CDR1 SGHVS, CDR2 FQNEAQ. CDR3 protein: CASSFRGNEQFF. The DNA for the CDR3 is TGTGCCAGCAGCTTCAGGGGGAATGAGCAGTTCTTC.

The V gene is TRBV28, the J gene TRBJ2-7; D may be TRBD1 (6 bases). CDR3 size: 14 residues. The germline gives CDR1 MDHEN, CDR2 SYDVKM. Trimming took off 6 bases at V and 4 bases at J, with 16 bases between the two ends. CDR3 DNA: TGTGCCAGCAGATTGGGCCAGGGGAGTTACGAGCAGTACTTC. This encodes CASRLGQGSYEQYF.

The chain recombines TRBV7-6 with TRBJ2-2, with TRBD1 matching over 10 bases. There are 15 residues in the CDR3. J lost 4 bases, V lost 5 bases, and 4 bases had no gene match. Germline V gene lookup returns CDR1 SGHVS and CDR2 FNYEAQ. In DNA, the CDR3 is TGTGCCAGCAGCCCTCGGGACAGGGGCACCGGGGAGCTGTTTTTT. Encoded protein: CASSPRDRGTGELFF.

V gene TRBV11-3 combines with J gene TRBJ2-3; no clear D gene. Trimming left V 1 base short and J 0 bases short, with 11 bases between. Germline V gene lookup returns CDR1 SGHNT and CDR2 YENEEA. There are 16 residues in the CDR3. CDR3 DNA: TGTGCCAGCAGCTTAGGCTCCAGGTCGAGCACAGATACGCAGTATTTT. Residues: CASSLGSRSSTDTQYF.

The CDR3 DNA is TGTGCCAGCAGCTTGCCCGGGGTGGGGGAGACCCAGTACTTC. This encodes CASSLPGVGETQYF. The rearrangement links TRBV5-4 to TRBJ2-5, with D maybe TRBD2 (5 bases). CDR1 and CDR2 (germline): SGHNT, YYREEE (reference sequence). The CDR3 has 14 residues. The V and J ends lost 1 base and 5 bases respectively, with 12 bases between them. The whole variable domain, remainder taken from reference TRBV5-4 and TRBJ2-5, is ETGVTQSPTHLIKTRGQQVTLRCSSQSGHNTVSWYQQALGQGPQFIFQYYREEENGRGNFPPRFSGLQFPNYSSELNVNALELDDSALYLCASSLPGVGETQYFGPGTRLLVL.

Note on this clone: This same CDR3 is encoded by further DNA sequences in the sample. The chain joins TRBV6-1 to TRBJ2-1; no reliable D call. This CDR3 has 11 amino acids. Trimming shortened V by 6 bases and J by 4 bases, and 4 bases separated the two germline ends. Per the germline V gene, CDR1 is MNHNS and CDR2 is SASEGT. CDR3 amino acids: CASRDYNEQFF. CDR3 DNA: TGTGCCAGCAGAGATTACAATGAGCAGTTCTTC.

J is TRBJ2-6 and V is TRBV6-4; no definite D call. The CDR3 is made up of 14 amino acids. Between the trimmed V and J ends, which lost 7 bases and 4 bases, there was a span of 11 bases. Per the germline V gene, CDR1 is MRHNA and CDR2 is SNTAGT. The CDR3 is CASKPTSGANVLTF. CDR3 nucleotides: TGTGCCAGCAAGCCCACCTCCGGGGCCAACGTCCTGACTTTC.

The V and J genes are TRBV18 and TRBJ2-5; D perhaps matches TRBD2 (5 bases). V was cut by 5 bases and J by 5 bases, with 15 bases left in between. The CDR3 is 14 amino acids. In germline, CDR1 is KGHSH, CDR2 LQKENI. The CDR3, as DNA: TGTGCCAGCTCAATCGGGAACGGGCTGGAGACCCAGTACTTC. Translating gives CASSIGNGLETQYF.

The chain recombines TRBV6-1 with TRBJ1-1; maybe TRBD1 (6 bases). From germline, CDR1 is MNHNS and CDR2 SASEGT. Trimming pared 5 bases from V and 3 bases from J, leaving 13 bases between. There are 14 residues in the CDR3. The CDR3 DNA is TGTGCCAGCAGTCCGACAGGTAGGGACACTGAAGCTTTCTTT. This sequence encodes CASSPTGRDTEAFF.

In this sample, this clone turned up once. The V gene is TRBV10-1, the J gene TRBJ2-7; 7 bases are shared with TRBD1. The V and J ends lost 5 bases and 5 bases, in that order; junction bases with no gene match: 9. From germline, CDR1 is WNHNN and CDR2 SYGVQD (reference sequence). The CDR3 extends over 14 amino acids. CDR3 protein: CASSSRQGVNEQYF. The CDR3 nucleotides are TGCGCCAGCAGTTCCCGACAGGGTGTCAACGAGCAGTACTTC.

The V gene is TRBV6-1, the J gene TRBJ2-7; D is possibly TRBD2 (5 bases). The CDR3 runs to 10 residues. Trimming left V 11 bases short and J 3 bases short, with 8 bases between. Germline CDR1 reads MNHNS; CDR2 reads SASEGT. CDR3 sequence: CAGGDYEQYF. The CDR3 bases are TGTGCCGGAGGAGACTACGAGCAGTACTTC.

The chain couples TRBV9 to TRBJ2-7, with 8 bases that match TRBD2. CDR3 length equals 16 residues. Germline-derived CDR1 and CDR2 are SGDLS and YYNGEE. With V trimmed by 4 bases and J by 3 bases, 12 bases remained unmatched. The CDR3: CASSPRGGGSVYEQYF. As DNA, the CDR3 is TGTGCCAGCAGCCCACGGGGGGGCGGGAGTGTCTACGAGCAGTACTTC.

The rearrangement joins TRBV29-1 to TRBJ2-5; TRBD2 matches at 9 bases. V trimming: 4 bases; J trimming: 1 base; junction bases outside the gene matches: 1. From germline, CDR1 is SQVTM and CDR2 ANQGSEA. The CDR3 contains 13 residues. The CDR3 coding sequence is TGCAGCGTTGCTAGCGGGACCCAAGAGACCCAGTACTTC. Translated, it gives CSVASGTQETQYF. The full variable domain, completed using reference TRBV29-1 and TRBJ2-5, is SAVISQKPSRDICQRGTSLTIQCQVDSQVTMMFWYRQQPGQSLTLIATANQGSEATYESGFVIDKFPISRPNLTFSTLTVSNMSPEDSSIYLCSVASGTQETQYFGPGTRLLVL.

V is TRBV25-1 and J is TRBJ2-2, with D perhaps TRBD2 (5 bases). V shed 3 bases and J shed 6 bases, with 8 bases lying between them. The CDR3 runs to 13 residues. The germline V gene encodes CDR1 MGHDK and CDR2 SYGVNS. The DNA of the CDR3 is TGTGCCAGCAGTGACATCGGGGCCGGGGAGCTGTTTTTT. Translating it yields CASSDIGAGELFF.

This CDR3 is CASIPAGDYNQPQHF. CDR3 sequence (DNA): TGTGCCAGCATCCCGGCAGGGGACTATAATCAGCCCCAGCATTTT. The chain joins TRBV28 to TRBJ1-5; perhaps TRBD1 as D (6 bases). With 7 bases removed from V and 4 bases from J, the gap between germline ends came to 17 bases. Germline V lookup: CDR1 MDHEN, CDR2 SYDVKM. The CDR3 is 15 residues long.

The rearrangement uses TRBV9 and TRBJ2-5; 8 bases agree with TRBD2. The CDR3 totals 16 residues. J gave up 5 bases and V 0 bases, and 9 bases lay outside the gene matches. Germline V lookup: CDR1 SGDLS, CDR2 YYNGEE. The CDR3 region is CASSVGALAGEETQYF. DNA of the CDR3: TGTGCCAGCAGCGTAGGAGCCCTAGCGGGTGAGGAGACCCAGTACTTC.

This chain connects TRBV2 to TRBJ2-2, with 8 bases identical to TRBD2. With 5 bases clipped from V and 7 bases from J, the junction kept 3 bases outside the gene matches. Germline V gene data show CDR1 as SNHLY and CDR2 as FYNNEI. The CDR3 is made up of 13 amino acids. DNA for the CDR3: TGTGCCAGCAGTCCTACTAGCGGCGGGGAGCTGTTTTTT. Its protein is CASSPTSGGELFF.

The rearrangement joins TRBV5-4 to TRBJ2-5, with 8 bases identical to TRBD2. V lost 4 bases and J lost 1; bases outside the gene matches: 3. This CDR3 has 14 residues. From germline, CDR1 is SGHNT and CDR2 YYREEE (reference sequence). The CDR3 region is CASSLAGSQETQYF. The CDR3 region has the DNA TGTGCCAGCAGCCTAGCGGGTTCCCAAGAGACCCAGTACTTC.

This chain links TRBV9 with TRBJ2-1; 9 nucleotides match TRBD2. CDR1 is SGDLS, CDR2 YYNGEE, per germline. The V and J ends lost 0 bases and 8 bases, in that order; junction bases with no gene match: 0. This CDR3 is 13 amino acids long. CDR3 sequence (DNA): TGTGCCAGCAGCGTAGGACTAGCGGATGAGCAGTTCTTC. Translation: CASSVGLADEQFF.

The chain is built from TRBV2 and TRBJ2-1, with TRBD2 matching 15 bases. The length of the CDR3 is 16 residues. V trimming: 5 bases; J trimming: 8 bases; junction bases outside the gene matches: 7. The germline V gene encodes CDR1 SNHLY and CDR2 FYNNEI. This chain's CDR3 is CASSTRTSGRAYEQFF. CDR3 nucleotides: TGTGCCAGCAGTACCCGGACTAGCGGGAGGGCGTATGAGCAGTTCTTC.

As concerns this clone: The sample holds other DNA sequences that translate to the same CDR3. The chain has TRBV5-1 and TRBJ2-1; TRBD2 aligns across 10 bases. The CDR3 covers 15 residues. The germline gives CDR1 SGHRS, CDR2 YFSETQ. Germline trimming cut 0 bases from V and 3 bases from J; bases unmatched to any gene: 0. The DNA of the CDR3 is TGCGCCAGCAGCTTGGGGACTAGCGGCTACAATGAGCAGTTCTTC. Its protein product is CASSLGTSGYNEQFF. Supplemented by reference TRBV5-1 and TRBJ2-1, the full variable domain reads KAGVTQTPRYLIKTRGQQVTLSCSPISGHRSVSWYQQTPGQGLQFLFEYFSETQRNKGNFPGRFSGRQFSNSRSEMNVSTLELGDSALYLCASSLGTSGYNEQFFGPGTRLTVL.